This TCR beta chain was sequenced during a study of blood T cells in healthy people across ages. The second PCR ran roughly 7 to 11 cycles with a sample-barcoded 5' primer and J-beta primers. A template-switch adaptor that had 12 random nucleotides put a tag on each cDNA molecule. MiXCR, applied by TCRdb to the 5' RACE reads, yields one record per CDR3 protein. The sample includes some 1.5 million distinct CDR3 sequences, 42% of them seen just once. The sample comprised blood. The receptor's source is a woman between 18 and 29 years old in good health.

The CDR3, as DNA: TGTGCCAGCAGCTACACCGGGACAGGGGGCGCCGGCACTGAAGCTTTCTTT. Protein sequence: CASSYTGTGGAGTEAFF. This chain connects TRBV9 to TRBJ1-1; TRBD1 matches at 12 bases. The CDR3 is made up of 17 amino acids. J gave up 4 bases and V 4 bases, and 11 bases lay outside the gene matches. Germline V CDR1 and CDR2: SGDLS, YYNGEE.